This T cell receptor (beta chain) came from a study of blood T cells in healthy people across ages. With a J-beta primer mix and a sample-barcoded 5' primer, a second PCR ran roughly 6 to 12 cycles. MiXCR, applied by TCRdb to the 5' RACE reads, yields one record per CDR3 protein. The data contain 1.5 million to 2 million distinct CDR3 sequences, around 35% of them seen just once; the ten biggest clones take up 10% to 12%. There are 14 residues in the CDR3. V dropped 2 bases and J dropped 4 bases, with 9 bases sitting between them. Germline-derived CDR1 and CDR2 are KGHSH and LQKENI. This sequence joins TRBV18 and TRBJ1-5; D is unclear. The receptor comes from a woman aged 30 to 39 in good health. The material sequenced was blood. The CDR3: CASSPDQSNQPQHF. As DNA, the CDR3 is TGTGCCAGCTCACCAGACCAGTCGAATCAGCCCCAGCATTTT.